The 21 T cell receptor beta chains below come from one sample, sequenced in a study of blood T cell repertoires in COVID-19. Only in-frame clones appear in the TCRdb table, and some are missing; sequencing was by immunoSEQ multiplex PCR. The table includes 250,000 to 300,000 clones, roughly nine tenths detected once. The specimen was PBMCs or T cells enriched from blood (not recorded which). The receptors stem from a woman aged 50 to 60 who had been exposed to COVID-19.

The rearrangement joins TRBV18 to TRBJ2-3, with unresolved D. V lost 0 bases to trimming and J lost 4 bases, with 5 bases between them. The CDR3 spans 13 residues. The germline V gene encodes CDR1 KGHSH and CDR2 LQKENI. DNA of the CDR3: TGTGCCAGCTCACCACCCTCGGCAGATACGCAGTATTTT. It yields the protein CASSPPSADTQYF. Filled out from reference TRBV18 and TRBJ2-3, the complete variable domain reads NAGVMQNPRHLVRRRGQEARLRCSPMKGHSHVYWYRQLPEEGLKFMVYLQKENIIDESGMPKERFSAEFPKEGPSILRIQQVVRGDSAAYFCASSPPSADTQYFGPGTRLTVL.

V usage is TRBV30 and J usage is TRBJ1-5, with D maybe TRBD1 (5 bases). Trimming cost V 4 bases and J 7 bases, with 14 bases left between them. From germline, CDR1 is GTSNPN and CDR2 SVGIG (reference sequence). The CDR3 is 13 amino acids. For the CDR3, the DNA is TGTGCCTGGACTGGCGGGGCGCGGCAGCCCCAGCATTTT. Residues: CAWTGGARQPQHF.

This chain joins TRBV6-2 or TRBV6-3 and TRBJ2-3; the match to TRBD2 covers 12 bases. This CDR3 spans 17 amino acids. V gave up 5 bases and J gave up 1 base; unmatched junction bases: 7. From germline, CDR1 is MNHEY and CDR2 SVGEGT. The CDR3 DNA reads TGTGCCAGCAGTCACCCGACTAGCGGGGGACGCACAGATACGCAGTATTTT. Translated: CASSHPTSGGRTDTQYF.

The J gene is TRBJ2-3, the V gene TRBV30, with D perhaps TRBD2 (5 bases). CDR3 length: 13 amino acids. V lost 4 bases to trimming and J lost 2 bases, with 10 bases between them. The germline gives CDR1 GTSNPN, CDR2 SVGIG (reference sequence). In DNA, the CDR3 is TGTGCCTGGACATCCGGGAACACAGATACGCAGTATTTT. Amino acids: CAWTSGNTDTQYF.

This chain connects TRBV15 to TRBJ1-6; tentatively, D is TRBD1 (5 bases). CDR3 length equals 16 residues. In germline, CDR1 is LNHNV, CDR2 YYDKDF (reference sequence). Trimming took 0 bases from V and 6 from J, leaving 12 bases between them. Here the CDR3 DNA reads TGTGCCACCAGCAGAGATGGGCAGGGAACTAATTCACCCCTCCACTTT. Its protein product is CATSRDGQGTNSPLHF.

The rearrangement joins TRBV3-1 (or the pseudogene TRBV3-2) to TRBJ2-3; TRBD2 agrees at 10 bases. The V and J ends lost 2 bases and 10 bases, in that order; junction bases with no gene match: 9. Germline V gene lookup returns CDR1 LGHDT and CDR2 YNNKEL (reference sequence). The CDR3 loop spans 15 amino acids. This CDR3 is CASSQQPAGGSSQYF. The CDR3 nucleotides are TGTGCCAGCAGCCAACAGCCAGCGGGGGGGAGTTCGCAGTATTTT.

V and J are TRBV6-5 and TRBJ1-5, with D tentatively TRBD1 (5 bases). CDR3 length equals 15 residues. The germline V and J ends were trimmed by 2 bases and 0 bases, with 8 bases remaining between them. Germline V CDR1 and CDR2: MNHEY, SVGAGI. The CDR3, as DNA: TGTGCCAGCAGTTACGACAGCAATAGCAATCAGCCCCAGCATTTT. Protein: CASSYDSNSNQPQHF.

The chain employs TRBV28 and TRBJ1-2; 7 nucleotides agree with TRBD1. Trimming took 5 bases from V and 8 from J; bases not matched to a gene: 17. The CDR3 contains 16 residues. Germline V lookup: CDR1 MDHEN, CDR2 SYDVKM. CDR3 in amino acids: CASSGGTYRGVKGYTF. The CDR3 nucleotides are TGTGCCAGCAGTGGGGGGACCTACAGGGGCGTAAAGGGCTACACCTTC.

The chain links TRBV11-2 to TRBJ1-3; D gene uncertain. CDR3 length equals 14 residues. Germline V gene lookup returns CDR1 SGHAT and CDR2 FQNNGV. V shed 1 base and J shed 4 bases, with 8 bases lying between them. The CDR3 loop is CASSLAGDGNTIYF. CDR3 nucleotides: TGTGCCAGCAGCTTAGCAGGTGACGGAAACACCATATATTTT.

About this clone: Other DNA sequences in the sample encode the same CDR3. The chain couples TRBV3-1 (or the pseudogene TRBV3-2) to TRBJ2-7; D gene uncertain. The CDR3 loop spans 14 amino acids. Germline lookup yields CDR1 LGHDT and CDR2 YNNKEL (reference sequence). Trimming removed 1 base from V and 5 bases from J, with 12 bases in between. The CDR3 DNA is TGTGCCAGCAGCCAAGTGGTCGGTGGTAACGAGCAGTACTTC. It is translated as CASSQVVGGNEQYF.

The chain has TRBV11-3 and TRBJ1-1, with a possible D match to TRBD1 (5 bases). In germline, CDR1 is SGHNT, CDR2 YENEEA. The CDR3 covers 13 residues. V was trimmed by 1 base and J by 10 bases, leaving 13 bases between them. In DNA form, the CDR3 reads TGTGCCAGCAGCTTAGGCCAGGGCCGTTCAGCTTTCTTT. Its protein is CASSLGQGRSAFF.

CDR3 bases: TGTGCCAGCAGTTGGCTAGAGACCCAGTACTTC. Protein: CASSWLETQYF. This chain uses TRBV27 with TRBJ2-5; D call uncertain. The CDR3 is 11 residues long. Per the germline V gene, CDR1 is MNHEY and CDR2 is SMNVEV (reference sequence). V lost 4 bases to trimming and J lost 4 bases, with 4 bases between them.

This clone appeared a single time. V is TRBV12-5 and J is TRBJ2-1; D might be TRBD2 (5 bases). CDR1 and CDR2 from the germline V gene are LGHNT and FRNRAP. The CDR3 has 13 amino acids. Between the trimmed V and J ends, which lost 0 bases and 9 bases, there was a span of 9 bases. This CDR3 is CASGLVDGVEQFF. The CDR3 DNA reads as TGTGCTAGTGGTTTGGTAGACGGGGTTGAGCAGTTCTTC.

The CDR3 here is CASSLFITASTDTQYF. The CDR3 nucleotides read TGTGCCAGCAGCTTGTTTATCACAGCTAGCACAGATACGCAGTATTTT. The chain recombines TRBV5-4 with TRBJ2-3; D is uncertain. Germline CDR1 reads SGHNT; CDR2 reads YYREEE (reference sequence). There are 16 residues in the CDR3. Between the trimmed V and J ends, which lost 1 base and 0 bases, there was a span of 12 bases.

The gene calls are TRBV5-1 and TRBJ1-1; TRBD1 is a possible D gene (5 bases). V dropped 3 bases and J dropped 0 bases, with 12 bases sitting between them. Germline V gene data show CDR1 as SGHRS and CDR2 as YFSETQ. There are 15 residues in the CDR3. The CDR3, as DNA: TGCGCCAGCAGCTGGGGCTCGATCATGAACACTGAAGCTTTCTTT. This codes for CASSWGSIMNTEAFF.

The V call is TRBV12-5, the J call TRBJ2-7, with TRBD2 identical over 7 bases. The V gene's germline CDR1 is LGHNT and CDR2 FRNRAP. The CDR3 is 17 residues long. The V segment lost 1 base and the J segment 2 bases; nucleotides outside the gene matches: 11. This CDR3 reads CASGLDPLRGRAYEQYF. In DNA, the CDR3 is TGTGCTAGTGGTTTGGACCCGTTGCGGGGGAGAGCCTACGAGCAGTACTTC.

This chain links TRBV5-1 with TRBJ2-5, with TRBD2 matching over 7 bases. Germline V CDR1 and CDR2: SGHRS, YFSETQ. The V and J ends lost 3 bases and 2 bases, in that order; junction bases with no gene match: 13. The CDR3 runs to 17 residues. The CDR3, as DNA: TGCGCCAGCAGCTACTACCCCGGGACTACGGGTCAAGAGACCCAGTACTTC. Amino acid sequence: CASSYYPGTTGQETQYF.

This chain uses TRBV5-6 with TRBJ2-1; perhaps TRBD1 as D (6 bases). Between the trimmed V and J ends, which lost 4 bases and 4 bases, there was a span of 9 bases. CDR1 is SGHDT and CDR2 is YYEEEE in the germline V gene. CDR3 length: 13 amino acids. The CDR3 DNA reads TGTGCCAGCAGCCCGGGACATTACAATGAGCAGTTCTTC. It specifies CASSPGHYNEQFF.

The chain joins TRBV11-2 to TRBJ2-7, with 10 bases lining up with TRBD1. The CDR3 covers 13 residues. Germline CDR1 reads SGHAT; CDR2 reads FQNNGV. Trimming at V came to 5 bases and at J to 5 bases, leaving 3 bases not matched to a gene. The CDR3 nucleotides read TGTGCCAGCAGCACCGGGACAGGGGACGAGCAGTACTTC. This translates into CASSTGTGDEQYF.

This clone was seen only once. V usage is TRBV7-8 and J usage is TRBJ1-2, with a tentative D call TRBD1 (6 bases). Germline V lookup: CDR1 SGHVS, CDR2 FQNEAQ. The length of the CDR3 is 15 residues. V dropped 1 base and J dropped 2 bases, with 11 bases sitting between them. The DNA for the CDR3 is TGTGCCAGCAGCTTAGTGACAGGAGGAAACTATGGCTACACCTTC. Amino acid sequence: CASSLVTGGNYGYTF. The variable domain in full, with the rest retrieved from reference TRBV7-8 and TRBJ1-2, is GAGVSQSPRYKVAKRGQDVALRCDPISGHVSLFWYQQALGQGPEFLTYFQNEAQLDKSGLPSDRFFAERPEGSVSTLKIQRTQQEDSAVYLCASSLVTGGNYGYTFGSGTRLTVV.

CDR3 sequence (DNA): TGCGCCAGCAGCTTGCTGGGACAGGGCAGTAATTCACCCCTCCACTTT. Translating it yields CASSLLGQGSNSPLHF. This chain uses TRBV5-1 with TRBJ1-6, with TRBD1 matching 9 bases. V gave up 1 base and J gave up 6 bases; unmatched junction bases: 5. This CDR3 is built from 16 residues. Germline V gene sequence: CDR1 SGHRS, CDR2 YFSETQ.